This T cell receptor (beta chain) was profiled in a study of early T cells in non-severe SARS-CoV-2 infection. TCRdb used MiXCR to reprocess the 5' RACE reads, holding one entry per CDR3 protein. The data show tens of thousands of distinct CDR3 sequences, about 12% seen once. The V segment lost 5 bases and the J segment 10 bases; nucleotides outside the gene matches: 10. The CDR3 consists of 13 residues. The germline V gene encodes CDR1 SQVTM and CDR2 ANQGSEA. This chain connects TRBV29-1 to TRBJ2-4; 8 positions match TRBD1. The specimen sequenced was whole blood. This sequence originates from an adult who was a healthcare worker with PCR-confirmed SARS-CoV-2 infection or an uninfected control (not recorded which). CDR3 protein: CSVIGQGLEIQYF. CDR3 nucleotide sequence: TGCAGCGTTATTGGACAGGGCCTCGAAATTCAGTACTTC.